The TCR beta chain under discussion was sequenced for a study of neoadjuvant anti-PD-1 for oral cavity cancer. Blood libraries mostly used about 500 ng genomic DNA, six replicates each. Generated by immunoSEQ multiplex PCR, the TCRdb table keeps only in-frame clones and is missing some. Of about 68,000 clones listed, roughly 81% are singletons. The CDR3 covers 16 residues. The junction had 8 bases not matched to a gene; V was cut back by 5 bases and J by 0 bases. In germline, CDR1 is LNHDA, CDR2 SQIVND (reference sequence). As to time point: after neoadjuvant nivolumab, at surgical resection. The sample here was PBMCs, taken after nivolumab (anti-PD-1) treatment. The chain recombines TRBV19 with TRBJ1-1; 8 nucleotides align to TRBD1. The TCR was taken from a person aged 40 to 85 with oral cavity squamous cell carcinoma. DNA of the CDR3: TGTGCCAGTAGTGTGCGGACAGGGCCCATGAACACTGAAGCTTTCTTT. Protein sequence: CASSVRTGPMNTEAFF.